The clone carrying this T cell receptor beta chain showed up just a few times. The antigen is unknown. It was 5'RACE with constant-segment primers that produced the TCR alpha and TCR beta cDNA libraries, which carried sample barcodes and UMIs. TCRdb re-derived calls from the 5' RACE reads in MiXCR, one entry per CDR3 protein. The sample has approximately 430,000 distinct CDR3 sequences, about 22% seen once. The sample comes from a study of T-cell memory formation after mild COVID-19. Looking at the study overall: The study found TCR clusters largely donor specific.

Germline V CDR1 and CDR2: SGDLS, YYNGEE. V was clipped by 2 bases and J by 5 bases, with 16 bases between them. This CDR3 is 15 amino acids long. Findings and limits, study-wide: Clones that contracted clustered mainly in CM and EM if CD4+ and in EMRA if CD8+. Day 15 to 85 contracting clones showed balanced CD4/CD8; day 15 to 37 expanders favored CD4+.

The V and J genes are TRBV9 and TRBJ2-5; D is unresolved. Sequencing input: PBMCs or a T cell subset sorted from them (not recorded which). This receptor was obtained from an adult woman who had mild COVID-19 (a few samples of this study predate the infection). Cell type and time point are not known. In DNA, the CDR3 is TGTGCCAGCAGCGTTGGAACTATAAATCGGGAGACCCAGTACTTC. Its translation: CASSVGTINRETQYF.